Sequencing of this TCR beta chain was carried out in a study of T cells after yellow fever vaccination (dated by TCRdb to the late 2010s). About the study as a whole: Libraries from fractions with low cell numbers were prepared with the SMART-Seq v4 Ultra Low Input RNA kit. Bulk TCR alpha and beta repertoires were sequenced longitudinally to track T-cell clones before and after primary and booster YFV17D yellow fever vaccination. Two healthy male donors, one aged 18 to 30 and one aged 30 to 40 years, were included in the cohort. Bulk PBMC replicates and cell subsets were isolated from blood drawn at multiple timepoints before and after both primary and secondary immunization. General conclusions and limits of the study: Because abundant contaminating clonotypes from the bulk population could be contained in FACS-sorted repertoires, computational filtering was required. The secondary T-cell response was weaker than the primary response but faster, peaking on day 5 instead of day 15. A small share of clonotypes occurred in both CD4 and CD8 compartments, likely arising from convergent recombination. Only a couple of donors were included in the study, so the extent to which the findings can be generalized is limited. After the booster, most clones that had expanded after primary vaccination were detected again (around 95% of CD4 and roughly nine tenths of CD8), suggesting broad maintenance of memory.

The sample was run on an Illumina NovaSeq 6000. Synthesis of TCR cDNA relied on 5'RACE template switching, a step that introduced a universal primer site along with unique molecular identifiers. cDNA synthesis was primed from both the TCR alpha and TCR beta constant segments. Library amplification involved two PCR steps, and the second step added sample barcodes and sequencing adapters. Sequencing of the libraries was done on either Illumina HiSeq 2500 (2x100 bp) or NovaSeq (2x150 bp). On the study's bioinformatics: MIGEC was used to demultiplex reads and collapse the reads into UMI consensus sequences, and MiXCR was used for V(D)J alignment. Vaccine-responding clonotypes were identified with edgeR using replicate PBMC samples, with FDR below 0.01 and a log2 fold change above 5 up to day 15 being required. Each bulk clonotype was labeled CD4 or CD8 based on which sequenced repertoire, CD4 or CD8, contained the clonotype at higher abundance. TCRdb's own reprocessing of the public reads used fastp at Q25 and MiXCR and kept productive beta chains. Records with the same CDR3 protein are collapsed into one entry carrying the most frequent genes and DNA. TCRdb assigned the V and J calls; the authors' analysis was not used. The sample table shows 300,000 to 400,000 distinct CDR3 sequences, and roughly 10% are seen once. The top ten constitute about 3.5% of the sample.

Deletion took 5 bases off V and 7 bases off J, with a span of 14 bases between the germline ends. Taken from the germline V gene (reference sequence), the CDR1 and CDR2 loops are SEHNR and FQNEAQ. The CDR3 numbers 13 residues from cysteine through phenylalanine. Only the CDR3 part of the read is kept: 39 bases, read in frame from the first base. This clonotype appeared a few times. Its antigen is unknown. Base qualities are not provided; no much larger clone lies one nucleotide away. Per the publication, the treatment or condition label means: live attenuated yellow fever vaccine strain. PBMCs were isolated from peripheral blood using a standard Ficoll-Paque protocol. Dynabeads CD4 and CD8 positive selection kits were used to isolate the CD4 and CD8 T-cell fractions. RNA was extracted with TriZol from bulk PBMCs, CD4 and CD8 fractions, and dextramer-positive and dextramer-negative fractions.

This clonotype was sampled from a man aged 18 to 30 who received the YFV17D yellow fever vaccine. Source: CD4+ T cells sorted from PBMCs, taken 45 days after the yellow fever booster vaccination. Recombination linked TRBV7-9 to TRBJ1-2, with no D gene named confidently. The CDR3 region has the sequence CASSPGPKGGYTF. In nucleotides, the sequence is TGTGCCAGCAGCCCCGGTCCAAAGGGTGGCTACACCTTC.